These 31 T cell receptor beta chains came from one sample sequenced in a study of shared clonotypes between healthy human individuals. The repertoire was sequenced with immunoSEQ multiplex PCR; TCRdb's copy has only in-frame clones and lacks some. This sample has over 1.5 million clones, with nearly 99% found just once. The sample comprised naive CD4+ T cells sorted from blood. Subset indicated: CD45RA+ positively selected. Source of these receptors: a man aged 30 to 39 in good health.

The chain couples TRBV7-9 to TRBJ1-1, with D perhaps matching TRBD1 (6 bases). The CDR3 runs to 14 residues. The ends were cut back, 4 bases at V and 4 bases at J, with 13 bases in the middle. Per germline, CDR1 SEHNR and CDR2 FQNEAQ (reference sequence). CDR3 sequence: CASSSQGPGTEAFF. The CDR3 DNA follows: TGTGCCAGCAGCTCCCAGGGGCCGGGCACTGAAGCTTTCTTT.

The rearrangement uses TRBV6-6 and TRBJ2-3, with D uncertain. The CDR3 spans 14 residues. Germline CDR1 is MNHNY and CDR2 is SVGAGI (reference sequence). V was clipped by 6 bases and J by 4 bases, with 14 bases between them. The CDR3 reads CASRRPGRADTQYF. The CDR3 nucleotides read TGTGCCAGCAGGAGGCCCGGACGGGCAGATACGCAGTATTTT.

This chain connects TRBV29-1 to TRBJ2-3, with TRBD2 identical over 13 bases. Germline trimming cut 2 bases from V and 7 bases from J; bases unmatched to any gene: 6. The CDR3 consists of 15 residues. Germline CDR1 reads SQVTM; CDR2 reads ANQGSEA. The CDR3 loop is CSVETSGRAVNTQYF. CDR3 sequence (DNA): TGCAGCGTTGAAACTAGCGGGAGGGCGGTAAATACGCAGTATTTT.

The CDR3 here is CSVGTSEAFF. DNA for the CDR3: TGCAGCGTTGGGACTTCTGAAGCTTTCTTT. This sequence joins TRBV29-1 and TRBJ1-1; D unresolved. Germline lookup yields CDR1 SQVTM and CDR2 ANQGSEA. CDR3 length: 10 residues. The V end was cut by 4 bases, the J end by 6 bases, with 6 bases between.

V is TRBV11-3 and J is TRBJ2-1; D call uncertain. Germline loops: CDR1 SGHNT, CDR2 YENEEA. The ends were cut back, 1 base at V and 0 bases at J, with 10 bases in the middle. The CDR3 is 16 residues long. The CDR3, as DNA: TGTGCCAGCAGCTTAGGTGGCGGTAGCTCCTACAATGAGCAGTTCTTC. Amino acids: CASSLGGGSSYNEQFF. Together with reference TRBV11-3 and TRBJ2-1, the CDR3 gives the full variable domain: EAGVVQSPRYKIIEKKQPVAFWCNPISGHNTLYWYLQNLGQGPELLIRYENEEAVDDSQLPKDRFSAERLKGVDSTLKIQPAELGDSAVYLCASSLGGGSSYNEQFFGPGTRLTVL.

The J gene is TRBJ1-2, the V gene TRBV2; possible D gene TRBD1, 6 bases. The CDR3 spans 14 residues. V was trimmed by 3 bases and J by 4 bases, leaving 12 bases between them. Germline assignment: CDR1 SNHLY and CDR2 FYNNEI. The CDR3 DNA sequence: TGTGCCAGCAGTGACGGGGGCATGATCTATGGCTACACCTTC. Its protein product is CASSDGGMIYGYTF.

The chain is built from TRBV5-1 and TRBJ2-3; D unclear. The germline V gene has CDR1 SGHRS and CDR2 YFSETQ. V was shortened by 0 bases and J by 3 bases, with 8 bases between the two germline ends. The CDR3 totals 14 residues. In DNA form, the CDR3 reads TGCGCCAGCAGCTTGGTGGATAATACAGATACGCAGTATTTT. Translated: CASSLVDNTDTQYF.

The chain recombines TRBV29-1 with TRBJ2-2; TRBD2 is a possible D gene (6 bases). The ends were cut back, 6 bases at V and 3 bases at J, with 14 bases in the middle. This CDR3 has 14 amino acids. Germline CDR1 SQVTM, CDR2 ANQGSEA. The CDR3 DNA reads as TGCAGCGTCGGCGGCAGGGAGGACACCGGGGAGCTGTTTTTT. Amino acid sequence: CSVGGREDTGELFF.

The V gene is TRBV18, the J gene TRBJ1-3, with TRBD1 matching 7 bases. V trimming: 2 bases; J trimming: 4 bases; junction bases outside the gene matches: 8. CDR1 is KGHSH, CDR2 LQKENI, per germline. The CDR3 spans 16 residues. CDR3 in DNA: TGTGCCAGCTCACCAGGACAGGCTTTAGGAGGAAACACCATATATTTT. This encodes CASSPGQALGGNTIYF.

The chain couples TRBV5-4 to TRBJ1-2; 8 bases map to TRBD1. Trimming cost V 1 base and J 7 bases; bases outside gene matches: 6. The CDR3 loop spans 14 amino acids. Germline V lookup: CDR1 SGHNT, CDR2 YYREEE (reference sequence). CDR3 bases: TGTGCCAGCAGCTTGCCAGGGGGCGCGAGTGGCTACACCTTC. Translating it yields CASSLPGGASGYTF.

This clone was observed a single time. V is TRBV9 and J is TRBJ2-2, with 10 bases aligning to TRBD2. CDR1 is SGDLS and CDR2 is YYNGEE in the germline V gene. The ends lost 0 bases at V and 5 bases at J; junction bases unmatched: 4. This CDR3 spans 16 amino acids. The CDR3 spells CASSVEASGSTGELFF. In DNA, the CDR3 is TGTGCCAGCAGCGTAGAGGCTAGCGGGAGTACCGGGGAGCTGTTTTTT.

A remark on this clone: Other nucleotide sequences in the sample specify the same CDR3. The genes are TRBV9 and TRBJ2-5; D ambiguous. The germline V and J ends were trimmed by 4 bases and 1 base, with 8 bases remaining between them. From germline, CDR1 is SGDLS and CDR2 YYNGEE. The CDR3 runs to 13 residues. CDR3 bases: TGTGCCAGCAGCCCCCGAGCCCAAGAGACCCAGTACTTC. Translating it yields CASSPRAQETQYF.

The chain employs TRBV7-9 and TRBJ1-3, with 9 bases aligning to TRBD1. The V segment lost 5 bases and the J segment 0 bases; nucleotides outside the gene matches: 14. CDR3 length: 19 residues. Per the germline V gene, CDR1 is SEHNR and CDR2 is FQNEAQ (reference sequence). Here the CDR3 reads CASSPPGTGIQISGNTIYF. CDR3 nucleotide sequence: TGTGCCAGCAGCCCTCCTGGGACAGGGATACAGATCTCTGGAAACACCATATATTTT.

On this clone: The identical CDR3 is also encoded by other nucleotide sequences in the sample. The chain links TRBV28 to TRBJ1-5; D is unresolved. The germline gives CDR1 MDHEN, CDR2 SYDVKM. Trimming shortened V by 1 base and J by 6 bases, and 4 bases separated the two germline ends. This CDR3 has 12 amino acids. The chain's CDR3 is CASSLLGQPQHF. CDR3 nucleotides: TGTGCCAGCAGTTTATTGGGTCAGCCCCAGCATTTT. The whole variable domain, remainder taken from reference TRBV28 and TRBJ1-5, is DVKVTQSSRYLVKRTGEKVFLECVQDMDHENMFWYRQDPGLGLRLIYFSYDVKMKEKGDIPEGYSVSREKKERFSLILESASTNQTSMYLCASSLLGQPQHFGDGTRLSIL.

The chain combines TRBV28 with TRBJ2-7, with D tentatively TRBD2 (5 bases). In germline, CDR1 is MDHEN, CDR2 SYDVKM. V was pared by 5 bases and J by 0 bases, with 23 bases between. The CDR3 is 18 amino acids. The CDR3 DNA reads as TGTGCCAGCAGTAGACCTACACCCCTCGGGGATCACTCCTACGAGCAGTACTTC. This codes for CASSRPTPLGDHSYEQYF.

V gene TRBV7-9 combines with J gene TRBJ2-7; 7 nucleotides line up with TRBD1. CDR1 is SEHNR and CDR2 is FQNEAQ in the germline V gene (reference sequence). The CDR3 is 13 residues long. The junction had 6 bases not matched to a gene; V was cut back by 7 bases and J by 3 bases. CDR3 nucleotide sequence: TGTGCCAGCACCCAGTCAGGGGGCTACGAGCAGTACTTC. Its translation: CASTQSGGYEQYF.

This sequence joins TRBV5-1 and TRBJ1-2, with TRBD1 matching 10 bases. This CDR3 comprises 17 residues. V lost 2 bases, J lost 4 bases, and 11 bases stayed unmatched. Germline-derived CDR1 and CDR2 are SGHRS and YFSETQ. As DNA, the CDR3 is TGCGCCAGCAGCTTTGGGCCCGGACAGGGGGATATCTATGGCTACACCTTC. It encodes CASSFGPGQGDIYGYTF.

This clone appeared a single time. This sequence joins TRBV28 and TRBJ2-1; 16 bases map to TRBD2. The CDR3 sequence is 14 residues long. Germline CDR1 reads MDHEN; CDR2 reads SYDVKM. Trimming took 11 bases from V and 11 from J; bases not matched to a gene: 9. This CDR3 is CASGGGLAGGKQFF. The CDR3 bases are TGTGCCTCCGGCGGGGGACTAGCGGGAGGGAAGCAGTTCTTC.

The J gene is TRBJ1-1, the V gene TRBV18, with 7 bases identical to TRBD1. The germline CDR1 and CDR2 sequences are KGHSH and LQKENI. The CDR3 extends over 13 amino acids. Germline trimming cut 5 bases from V and 4 bases from J; bases unmatched to any gene: 4. CDR3 sequence (DNA): TGTGCCAGCTCATCGACAGGGCCCACTGAAGCTTTCTTT. It translates to CASSSTGPTEAFF.

This chain joins TRBV28 and TRBJ2-2; TRBD2 matches at 7 bases. The germline V gene encodes CDR1 MDHEN and CDR2 SYDVKM. V was clipped by 8 bases and J by 2 bases; unmatched bases: 5. The CDR3 length is 14 residues. CDR3 sequence (DNA): TGTGCCAGCCGGCTAGCGGCTAACACCGGGGAGCTGTTTTTT. Its protein is CASRLAANTGELFF.

This chain connects TRBV5-1 to TRBJ2-5, with 10 bases matching TRBD2. The V gene end was trimmed by 3 bases and the J gene end by 2 bases; junction bases not matched to a gene: 4. CDR3 length: 15 amino acids. Germline assignment: CDR1 SGHRS and CDR2 YFSETQ. In DNA, the CDR3 is TGCGCCAGCAGCTCCCTGACTAGCGGGCAAGAGACCCAGTACTTC. Translated, it gives CASSSLTSGQETQYF.

The gene calls are TRBV28 and TRBJ2-1; D perhaps matches TRBD2 (6 bases). V was shortened by 3 bases and J by 5 bases, with 11 bases between the two germline ends. Germline CDR1 and CDR2: MDHEN and SYDVKM. The CDR3 is made up of 14 amino acids. The CDR3 nucleotides read TGTGCCAGCAGTTTTTGGGGCGGGAACAATGAGCAGTTCTTC. The encoded protein is CASSFWGGNNEQFF.

This chain connects TRBV10-3 to TRBJ1-2, with TRBD1 as a possible D gene (5 bases). The ends were cut back, 3 bases at V and 4 bases at J, with 15 bases in the middle. The CDR3 has 15 amino acids. Looked up from germline, CDR1 is ENHRY and CDR2 is SYGVKD. CDR3 region: CAISETGTVIYGYTF. The DNA of the CDR3 is TGTGCCATCAGTGAAACCGGGACGGTGATCTATGGCTACACCTTC.

Here the CDR3 reads CASSPDYGGRWETQYF. The CDR3 DNA follows: TGTGCCAGCAGCCCCGACTATGGCGGGAGATGGGAGACCCAGTACTTC. The rearrangement uses TRBV7-2 and TRBJ2-5; 7 bases line up with TRBD2. The length of the CDR3 is 16 residues. Trimming cost V 5 bases and J 5 bases; bases outside gene matches: 14. The germline CDR1 and CDR2 sequences are SGHTA and FQGNSA. The complete variable domain, with remaining parts taken from reference TRBV7-2 and TRBJ2-5, reads GAGVSQSPSNKVTEKGKDVELRCDPISGHTALYWYRQSLGQGLEFLIYFQGNSAPDKSGLPSDRFSAERTGGSVSTLTIQRTQQEDSAVYLCASSPDYGGRWETQYFGPGTRLLVL.

The V gene is TRBV5-1, the J gene TRBJ2-5, with a possible D match to TRBD2 (5 bases). V shed 3 bases and J shed 4 bases, with 16 bases lying between them. The length of the CDR3 is 15 residues. The V gene's germline CDR1 is SGHRS and CDR2 YFSETQ. The CDR3 here is CASSYPYPTRETQYF. CDR3 coding DNA: TGCGCCAGCAGCTACCCATACCCCACTAGAGAGACCCAGTACTTC.

CDR3 nucleotide sequence: TGCGCCAGCAGCTTAACTATGGGTGGGTACAATGAGCAGTTCTTC. It specifies CASSLTMGGYNEQFF. The rearrangement uses TRBV5-1 and TRBJ2-1; D is uncertain. CDR1 SGHRS and CDR2 YFSETQ come from the germline V gene. This CDR3 is 15 amino acids long. The V end lost 2 bases, the J end lost 4 bases, and 13 bases lay between the germline ends.

The chain recombines TRBV13 with TRBJ2-7; no clear D. This CDR3 is 15 amino acids long. Trimming shortened V by 5 bases and J by 6 bases, and 20 bases separated the two germline ends. Germline values: CDR1 PRHDT, CDR2 FYEKMQ (reference sequence). CDR3 region: CASSPNIPYVSEQYF. The CDR3 DNA is TGTGCCAGCAGCCCGAACATACCCTATGTTTCCGAGCAGTACTTC.

The rearrangement uses TRBV6-1 and TRBJ2-7; no definite D call. V lost 2 bases and J 2 bases, leaving 10 bases between the germline ends. Germline CDR1 reads MNHNS; CDR2 reads SASEGT. This CDR3 is built from 14 residues. CDR3 coding DNA: TGTGCCAGCAGTGAAATGGCAGCCCCCTACGAGCAGTACTTC. This gives the protein CASSEMAAPYEQYF.

The chain uses TRBV9 and TRBJ2-7; 7 bases are shared with TRBD2. Losses at the gene ends were 3 bases for V and 0 bases for J; bases not matched to a gene: 3. This CDR3 has 14 amino acids. Germline loops: CDR1 SGDLS, CDR2 YYNGEE. CDR3 loop: CASSGLASSYEQYF. CDR3 nucleotides: TGTGCCAGCAGCGGACTAGCTTCCTCCTACGAGCAGTACTTC.

This chain connects TRBV11-2 to TRBJ2-7, with D possibly matching TRBD2 (6 bases). The CDR3 runs to 15 residues. The germline CDR1 and CDR2 sequences are SGHAT and FQNNGV. V was cut by 1 base and J by 5 bases, with 15 bases left in between. CDR3 in amino acids: CASSLGTARGDEQYF. In DNA form, the CDR3 reads TGTGCCAGCAGCTTAGGGACGGCCCGCGGGGACGAGCAGTACTTC.

This rearrangement joins TRBV5-5 to TRBJ1-5, with D tentatively TRBD1 (6 bases). Germline V CDR1 and CDR2: SGHKS, YYEKEE (reference sequence). The CDR3 covers 14 residues. Trimming cost V 0 bases and J 11 bases, with 15 bases left between them. CDR3 in amino acids: CASSLGQGNRAQHF. DNA for the CDR3: TGTGCCAGCAGCTTGGGGCAGGGGAATCGAGCCCAGCATTTT.